The present T cell receptor beta chain was sequenced within a study of CXCR3-negative and CXCR3-positive naive CD8 T cells. It was by 5' RACE with UMI labels that the TRB cDNA libraries were prepared. No DNA is given; TCRdb re-called the 5' RACE reads and lists each CDR3 protein once. The sample holds 130,000 or so distinct CDR3 sequences. Comments on this clonotype: Its antigen is unknown.

The CDR3 length is 15 residues. Germline V gene sequence: CDR1 SGDLS, CDR2 YYNGEE. General study findings and limits: Similar TRBV-TRBJ usage was seen in naive cells (both CXCR3-negative and CXCR3-positive), but memory cells differed.

This TCR was sampled from a human donor in good health. Some clones in this sample may be carry-over from other donors' samples. The sample consisted of naive CXCR3- CD8+ T cells from blood. Subset here: CD45RO-CCR7+CD27+CD95- naive CD8+ T cells lacking CXCR3 (TNR3-). V usage is TRBV9 and J usage is TRBJ2-1; the D call of TRBD1 rests on TCRdb alone, since no DNA is present to check it. CDR3 in amino acids: CASSVGWGRGNEQFF.